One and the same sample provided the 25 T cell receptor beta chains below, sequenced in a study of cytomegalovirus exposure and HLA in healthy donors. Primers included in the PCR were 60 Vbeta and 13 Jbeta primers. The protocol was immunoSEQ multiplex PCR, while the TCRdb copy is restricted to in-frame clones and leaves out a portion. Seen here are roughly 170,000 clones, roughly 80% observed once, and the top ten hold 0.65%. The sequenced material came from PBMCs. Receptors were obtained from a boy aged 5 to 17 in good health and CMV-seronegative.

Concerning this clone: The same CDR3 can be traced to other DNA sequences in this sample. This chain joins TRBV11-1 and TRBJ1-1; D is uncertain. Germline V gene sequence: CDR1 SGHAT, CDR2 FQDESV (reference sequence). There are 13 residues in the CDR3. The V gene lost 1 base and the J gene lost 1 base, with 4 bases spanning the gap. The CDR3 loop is CASSLGQNTEAFF. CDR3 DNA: TGTGCCAGCAGCTTAGGACAGAACACTGAAGCTTTCTTT.

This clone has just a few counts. In DNA, the CDR3 is TGTGCCAGCAGTGAAGGCTACGGGGACTCCTACGAGCAGTACTTC. Its translation: CASSEGYGDSYEQYF. The chain has TRBV6-1 and TRBJ2-7, with D tentatively TRBD2 (5 bases). The CDR3 length is 15 residues. Between the trimmed V and J ends, which lost 1 base and 0 bases, there was a span of 10 bases. Germline-derived CDR1 and CDR2 are MNHNS and SASEGT.

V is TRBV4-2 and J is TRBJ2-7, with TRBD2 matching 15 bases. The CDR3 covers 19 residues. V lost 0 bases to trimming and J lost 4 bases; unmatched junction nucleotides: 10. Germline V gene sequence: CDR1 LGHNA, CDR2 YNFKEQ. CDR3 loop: CASSQEARGLAGGIYEQYF. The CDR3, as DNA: TGTGCCAGCAGCCAAGAAGCCCGGGGACTAGCGGGAGGAATATACGAGCAGTACTTC.

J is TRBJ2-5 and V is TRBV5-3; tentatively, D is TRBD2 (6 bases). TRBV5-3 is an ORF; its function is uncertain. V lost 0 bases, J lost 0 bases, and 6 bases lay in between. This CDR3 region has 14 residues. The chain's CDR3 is CARSLGTNQETQYF. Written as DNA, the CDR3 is TGTGCCAGAAGCTTGGGGACTAACCAAGAGACCCAGTACTTC.

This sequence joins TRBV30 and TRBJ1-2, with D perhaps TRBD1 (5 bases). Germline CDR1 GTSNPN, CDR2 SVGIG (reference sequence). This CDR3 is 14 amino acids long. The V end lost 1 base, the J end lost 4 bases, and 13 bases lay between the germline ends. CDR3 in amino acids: CAWSATTGIYGYTF. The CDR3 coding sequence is TGTGCCTGGAGTGCGACCACAGGAATCTATGGCTACACCTTC. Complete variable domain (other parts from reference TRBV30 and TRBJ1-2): SQTIHQWPATLVQPVGSPLSLECTVEGTSNPNLYWYRQAAGRGLQLLFYSVGIGQISSEVPQNLSASRPQDRQFILSSKKLLLSDSGFYLCAWSATTGIYGYTFGSGTRLTVV.

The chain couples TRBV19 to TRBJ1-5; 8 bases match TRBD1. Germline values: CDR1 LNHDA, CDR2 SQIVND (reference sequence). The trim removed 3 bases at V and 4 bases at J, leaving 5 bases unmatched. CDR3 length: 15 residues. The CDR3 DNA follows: TGTGCCAGTAGTATGATCGACAGGGGTAATCAGCCCCAGCATTTT. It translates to CASSMIDRGNQPQHF.

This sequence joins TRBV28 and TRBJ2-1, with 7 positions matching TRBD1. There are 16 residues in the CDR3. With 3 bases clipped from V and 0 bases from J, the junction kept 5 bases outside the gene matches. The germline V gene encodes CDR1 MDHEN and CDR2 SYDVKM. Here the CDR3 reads CASSFDRASSYNEQFF. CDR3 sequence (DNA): TGTGCCAGCAGTTTCGACAGGGCGAGCTCCTACAATGAGCAGTTCTTC.

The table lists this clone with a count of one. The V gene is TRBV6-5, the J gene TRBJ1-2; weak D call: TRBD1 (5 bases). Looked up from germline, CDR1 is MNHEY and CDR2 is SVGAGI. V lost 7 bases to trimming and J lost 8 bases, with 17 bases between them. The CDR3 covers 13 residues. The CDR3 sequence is CASKPARAKGYTF. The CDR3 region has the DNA TGTGCCAGCAAACCGGCCAGGGCTAAAGGCTACACCTTC.

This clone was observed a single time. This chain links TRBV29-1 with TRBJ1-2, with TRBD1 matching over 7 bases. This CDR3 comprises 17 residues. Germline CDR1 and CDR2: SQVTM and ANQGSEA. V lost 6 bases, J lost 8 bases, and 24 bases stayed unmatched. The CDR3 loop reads CSVNAQVAQTGTLGYTF. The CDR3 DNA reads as TGCAGCGTAAACGCACAAGTGGCCCAGACAGGGACCTTGGGCTACACCTTC.

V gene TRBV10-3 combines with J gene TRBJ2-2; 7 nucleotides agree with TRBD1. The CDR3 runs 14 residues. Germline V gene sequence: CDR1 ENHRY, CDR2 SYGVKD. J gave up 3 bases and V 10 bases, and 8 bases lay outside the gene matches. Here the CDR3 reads CATSGTDYTGELFF. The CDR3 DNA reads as TGTGCCACCTCCGGGACAGACTACACCGGGGAGCTGTTTTTT.

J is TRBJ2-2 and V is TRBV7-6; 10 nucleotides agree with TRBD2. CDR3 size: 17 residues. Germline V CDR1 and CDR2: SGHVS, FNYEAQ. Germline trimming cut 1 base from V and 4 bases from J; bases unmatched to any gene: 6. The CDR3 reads CASSLVASGGSTGELFF. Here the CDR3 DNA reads TGTGCCAGCAGCTTAGTTGCTAGCGGGGGCAGCACCGGGGAGCTGTTTTTT.

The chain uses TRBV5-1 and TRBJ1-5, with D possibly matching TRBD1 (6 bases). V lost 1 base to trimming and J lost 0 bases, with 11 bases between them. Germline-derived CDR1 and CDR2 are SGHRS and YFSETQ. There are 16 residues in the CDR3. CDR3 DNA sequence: TGCGCCAGCAGCTTGCCCAGGGGTCTTAGCAATCAGCCCCAGCATTTT. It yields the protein CASSLPRGLSNQPQHF.

CDR3 DNA sequence: TGTGCCACCAGCAGAGTGGGAGGGGTGACCACCGGGGAGCTGTTTTTT. Its translation is CATSRVGGVTTGELFF. The genes are TRBV15 and TRBJ2-2; 7 nucleotides agree with TRBD2. Trimming removed 1 base from V and 4 bases from J; junction bases left unmatched: 6. The CDR3 runs 16 residues. CDR1 and CDR2 from the germline V gene are LNHNV and YYDKDF (reference sequence).

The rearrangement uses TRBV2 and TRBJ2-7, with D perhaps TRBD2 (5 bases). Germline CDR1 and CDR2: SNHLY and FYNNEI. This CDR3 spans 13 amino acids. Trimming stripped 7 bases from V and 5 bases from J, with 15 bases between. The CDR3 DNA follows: TGTGCCAGCAACCTCCCCCCCGGGAACGAGCAGTACTTC. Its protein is CASNLPPGNEQYF.

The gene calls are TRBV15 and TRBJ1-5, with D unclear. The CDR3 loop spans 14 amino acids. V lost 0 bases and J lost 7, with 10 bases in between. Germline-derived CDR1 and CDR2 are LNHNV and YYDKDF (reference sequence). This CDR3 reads CATSREGSMQPQHF. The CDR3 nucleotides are TGTGCCACCAGCAGAGAGGGCTCCATGCAGCCCCAGCATTTT.

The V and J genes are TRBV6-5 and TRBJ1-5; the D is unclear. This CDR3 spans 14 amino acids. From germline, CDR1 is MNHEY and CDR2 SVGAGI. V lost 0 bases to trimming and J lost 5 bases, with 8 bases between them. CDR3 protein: CASSYSGAHQPQHF. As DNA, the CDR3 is TGTGCCAGCAGTTACTCGGGCGCGCATCAGCCCCAGCATTTT.

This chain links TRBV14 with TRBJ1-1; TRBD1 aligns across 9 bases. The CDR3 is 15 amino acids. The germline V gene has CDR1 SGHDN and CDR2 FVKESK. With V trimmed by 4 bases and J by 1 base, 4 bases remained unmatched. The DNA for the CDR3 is TGTGCCAGCAGCCCCGGACAGGGGTGGAACACTGAAGCTTTCTTT. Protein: CASSPGQGWNTEAFF.

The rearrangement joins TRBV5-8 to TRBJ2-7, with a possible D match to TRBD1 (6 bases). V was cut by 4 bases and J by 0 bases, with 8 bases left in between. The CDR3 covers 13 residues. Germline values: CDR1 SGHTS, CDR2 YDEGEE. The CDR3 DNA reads TGTGCCAGCAGCAGGACAGTCTCCTACGAGCAGTACTTC. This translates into CASSRTVSYEQYF.

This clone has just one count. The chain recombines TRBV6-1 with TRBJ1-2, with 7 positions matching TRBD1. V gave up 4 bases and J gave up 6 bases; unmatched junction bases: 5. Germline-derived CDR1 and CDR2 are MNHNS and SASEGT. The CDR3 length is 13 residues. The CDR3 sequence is CASSAGTENGYTF. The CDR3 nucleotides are TGTGCCAGCAGTGCCGGGACAGAGAATGGCTACACCTTC.

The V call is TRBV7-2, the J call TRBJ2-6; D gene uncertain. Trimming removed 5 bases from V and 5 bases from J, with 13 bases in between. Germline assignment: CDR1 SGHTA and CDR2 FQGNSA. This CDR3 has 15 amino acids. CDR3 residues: CASSDLRRRANVLTF. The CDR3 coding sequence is TGTGCCAGCAGCGACTTAAGGAGAAGGGCCAACGTCCTGACTTTC. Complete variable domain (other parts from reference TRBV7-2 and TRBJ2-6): GAGVSQSPSNKVTEKGKDVELRCDPISGHTALYWYRQSLGQGLEFLIYFQGNSAPDKSGLPSDRFSAERTGGSVSTLTIQRTQQEDSAVYLCASSDLRRRANVLTFGAGSRLTVL.

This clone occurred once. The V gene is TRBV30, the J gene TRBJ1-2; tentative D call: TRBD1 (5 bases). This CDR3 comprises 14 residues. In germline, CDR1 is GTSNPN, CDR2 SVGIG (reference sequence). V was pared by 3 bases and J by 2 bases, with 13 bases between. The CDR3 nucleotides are TGTGCCTGGAGCGATGACAGCCTCAACTATGGCTACACCTTC. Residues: CAWSDDSLNYGYTF.

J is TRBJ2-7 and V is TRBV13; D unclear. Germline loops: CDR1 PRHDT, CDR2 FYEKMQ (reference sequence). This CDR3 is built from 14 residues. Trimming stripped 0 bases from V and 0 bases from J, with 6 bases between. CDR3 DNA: TGTGCCAGCAGCTTAGGCAGGTACTCCTACGAGCAGTACTTC. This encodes CASSLGRYSYEQYF.

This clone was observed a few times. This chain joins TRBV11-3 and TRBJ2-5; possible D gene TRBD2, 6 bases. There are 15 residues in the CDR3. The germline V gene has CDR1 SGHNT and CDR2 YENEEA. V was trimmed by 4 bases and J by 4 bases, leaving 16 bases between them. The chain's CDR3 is CASSSAKPGLETQYF. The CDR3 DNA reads TGTGCCAGCAGCTCCGCTAAACCGGGACTAGAGACCCAGTACTTC.

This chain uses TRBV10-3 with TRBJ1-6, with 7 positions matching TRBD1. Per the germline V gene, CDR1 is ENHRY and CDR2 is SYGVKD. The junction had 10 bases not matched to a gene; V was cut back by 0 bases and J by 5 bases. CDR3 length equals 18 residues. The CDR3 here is CAISESRGQSLNNSPLHF. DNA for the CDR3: TGTGCCATCAGTGAGTCGAGGGGGCAATCCCTCAATAATTCACCCCTCCACTTT.

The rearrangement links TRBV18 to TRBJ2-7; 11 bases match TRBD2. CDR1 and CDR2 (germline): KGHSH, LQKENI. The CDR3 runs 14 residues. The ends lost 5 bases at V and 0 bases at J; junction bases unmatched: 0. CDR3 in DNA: TGTGCCAGCTCAACTAGCGGGAGCTCCTACGAGCAGTACTTC. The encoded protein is CASSTSGSSYEQYF.